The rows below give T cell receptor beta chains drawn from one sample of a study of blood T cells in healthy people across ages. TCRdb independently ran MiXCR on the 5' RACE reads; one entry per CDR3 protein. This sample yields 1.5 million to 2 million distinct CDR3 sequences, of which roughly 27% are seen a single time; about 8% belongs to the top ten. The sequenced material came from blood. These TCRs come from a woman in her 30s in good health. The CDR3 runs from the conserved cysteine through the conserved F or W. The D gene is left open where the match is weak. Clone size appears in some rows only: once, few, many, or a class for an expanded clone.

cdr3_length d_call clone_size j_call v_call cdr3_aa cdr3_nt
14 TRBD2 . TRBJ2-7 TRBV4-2 CASSQIAGVHEQYF TGTGCCAGCAGCCAAATAGCGGGGGTACACGAGCAGTACTTC
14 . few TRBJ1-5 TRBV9 CASSVGRGDQPQHF TGTGCCAGCAGCGTGGGAAGGGGGGATCAGCCCCAGCATTTT
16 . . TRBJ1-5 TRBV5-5 CASSLVAGSRSRPQHF TGTGCCAGCAGCTTGGTCGCAGGGAGTCGAAGTCGGCCCCAGCATTTT
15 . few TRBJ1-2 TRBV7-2 CASSLGKNHYYGYTF TGTGCCAGCAGCTTAGGGAAGAACCACTACTATGGCTACACCTTC
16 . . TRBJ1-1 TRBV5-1 CASSRILGITDTEAFF TGCGCCAGCAGCCGAATTTTGGGGATAACGGACACTGAAGCTTTCTTT
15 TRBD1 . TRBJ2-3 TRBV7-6 CASSDTGGLEDTQYF TGTGCCAGCAGCGATACAGGGGGCTTGGAAGATACGCAGTATTTT
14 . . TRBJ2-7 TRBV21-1 CASSYRGLPYEQYF TGTGCCAGCAGTTACAGAGGGCTTCCCTACGAGCAGTACTTC
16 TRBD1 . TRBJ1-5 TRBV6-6 CASSYGTTGGDQPQHF TGTGCCAGCAGTTACGGGACGACAGGGGGGGATCAGCCCCAGCATTTT
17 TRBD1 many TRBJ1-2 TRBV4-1 CASSQEGTTGPFYGYTF TGCGCCAGCAGCCAAGAGGGTACGACAGGGCCTTTCTATGGCTACACCTTC
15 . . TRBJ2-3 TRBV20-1 CSANEPLATTDTQYF TGCAGTGCTAATGAACCCTTAGCGACCACAGATACGCAGTATTTT
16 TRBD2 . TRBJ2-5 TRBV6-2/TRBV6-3 CASSPMGRGISKTQYF TGCGCCAGCAGTCCGATGGGGCGGGGGATATCGAAGACCCAGTACTTC
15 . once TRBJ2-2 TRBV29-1 CSVDRLQGNTGELFF TGCAGCGTTGATAGGTTACAGGGTAACACCGGGGAGCTGTTTTTT
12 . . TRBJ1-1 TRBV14 CASSQRSTEAFF TGTGCTAGCAGCCAGAGAAGCACTGAAGCTTTCTTT
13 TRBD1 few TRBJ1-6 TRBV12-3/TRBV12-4 CACTGERGSPLHF TGTGCCTGTACAGGGGAAAGGGGGTCACCCCTCCACTTT
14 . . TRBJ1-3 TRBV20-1 CSASLDRRGNTIYF TGCAGTGCTAGCCTCGACAGGCGTGGAAACACCATATATTTT
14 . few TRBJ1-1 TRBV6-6 CASIAGTRNTEAFF TGTGCCAGCATCGCCGGGACAAGGAACACTGAGGCTTTCTTT
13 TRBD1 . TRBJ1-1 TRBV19 CASAQDRGTEAFF TGCGCCAGTGCCCAGGACAGGGGCACTGAAGCTTTCTTT
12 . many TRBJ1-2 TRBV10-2 CASSRDDYGYTF TGCGCCAGCAGTAGGGACGACTATGGCTACACCTTC
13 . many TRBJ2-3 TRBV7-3 CASSLDGANTQYF TGTGCCAGCAGCTTAGATGGGGCGAATACGCAGTATTTT
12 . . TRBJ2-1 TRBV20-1 CSAIAQFYEQFF TGCAGTGCTATCGCCCAGTTTTATGAGCAGTTCTTC
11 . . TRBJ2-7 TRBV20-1 CSASFSHEQYF TGCAGTGCTAGTTTCTCCCACGAGCAGTACTTC
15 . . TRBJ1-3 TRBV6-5 CATPDRKSSGNTIYF TGTGCCACCCCGGACAGAAAAAGCTCTGGAAACACCATATATTTT
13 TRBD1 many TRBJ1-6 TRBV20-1 CSATDRGNSPLHF TGCAGTGCCACGGACAGGGGGAATTCACCCCTCCACTTT
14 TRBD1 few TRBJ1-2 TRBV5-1 CASSQPGTGYGYTF TGCGCCAGCAGCCAGCCCGGGACAGGCTATGGCTACACCTTC
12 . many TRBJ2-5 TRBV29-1 CSMIRGGETQYF TGCAGCATGATCCGAGGAGGAGAGACCCAGTACTTC
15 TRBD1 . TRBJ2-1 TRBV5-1 CASSLETGGHNEQFF TGCGCCAGCAGCTTGGAGACAGGGGGACACAATGAGCAGTTCTTC
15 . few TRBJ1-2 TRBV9 CASSVGTGYNYGYTF TGTGCCAGCAGCGTTGGTACAGGCTACAACTATGGCTACACCTTC